This section outlines one T cell receptor beta chain sequence together with its context. The antigen is unknown. The assay was immunoSEQ multiplex PCR, and TCRdb's table has in-frame clones only and misses some. Here the sample spans around 320,000 clones, around 87% being singletons. Trimming took 1 base from V and 10 from J, leaving 8 bases between them. CDR3 length equals 12 residues. Germline values: CDR1 SGHTA, CDR2 FQGNSA. Specified treatment: 15 to 20 received Ad26.COV2.S at low or high dose, single or two shots; several received placebo; per-sample allocation not given. Sampling was performed 63 days after the first vaccine or placebo injection. These data come from a study of Ad26.COV2.S vaccination and SARS-CoV-2 variants. Notes on the study in general: Analyses of TCR breadth and depth may have underestimated total T cell responses.

The TCR was taken from a person aged 18-60 years who received the Ad26.COV2.S COVID-19 vaccine or a placebo. The chain is built from TRBV7-2 and TRBJ2-4; D call uncertain. This material consisted of peripheral blood, taken in a trial of Ad26.COV2.S vaccine versus placebo. The CDR3 DNA reads TGTGCCAGCAGCTTAGTAGGACCAATTCAGTACTTC. Translated: CASSLVGPIQYF. Looking up the rest from reference TRBV7-2 and TRBJ2-4 gives the full variable domain: GAGVSQSPSNKVTEKGKDVELRCDPISGHTALYWYRQSLGQGLEFLIYFQGNSAPDKSGLPSDRFSAERTGGSVSTLTIQRTQQEDSAVYLCASSLVGPIQYFGAGTRLSVL.